This T cell receptor (beta chain) was recorded in a study of blood T cell repertoires in COVID-19. Overall study context: Samples taken during acute and convalescent COVID-19 were collected in the United States, Italy and Spain. T cells, B-cell-depleted T cells, or PBMCs provided the cDNA or gDNA that served as material.

V was shortened by 0 bases and J by 0 bases, with 11 bases between the two germline ends. Germline CDR1 WNHNN, CDR2 SYGVQD (reference sequence). This CDR3 region has 16 residues. Original methodology: Reference gene primer amplification in the assay estimated nucleated cell counts. Method: immunoSEQ multiplex PCR; TCRdb's copy keeps in-frame clones and lacks some. Clonal size and the V and J genes are those of that table, whereas D and trimming came from the DNA. Among roughly 200,000 clones listed, roughly 83% were seen once. The chain carries TRBV10-1 and TRBJ1-1, with a possible D match to TRBD1 (5 bases). The TCR comes from a woman in her 40s with COVID-19, enrolled during active disease. The sequenced sample was peripheral blood. CDR3 in amino acids: CASSESRGGMNTEAFF. CDR3 in DNA: TGCGCCAGCAGTGAGTCGCGGGGGGGGATGAACACTGAAGCTTTCTTT.